The clone carrying this T cell receptor beta chain is judged large (0.1 to 1%). The antigen remains undetermined. The CDR3 runs to 13 residues. Germline V lookup: CDR1 SGHDT, CDR2 YYEEEE. V was trimmed by 4 bases and J by 4 bases, leaving 11 bases between them. Here immunoSEQ multiplex PCR was the method, and the copy in TCRdb shows in-frame clones only, minus some. The sample includes more than 1,500 clones, 60% to 80% of them seen just once. The data were obtained in a study of T cells after posttransplantation cyclophosphamide. Study-level points and caveats: TRB clonality was highly associated with recipient CMV seropositivity and reactivation. Donor-recipient repertoire similarity was low at 1-2 months, rising over year one. Skin or GI-infiltrating T cells shared few TRB sequences with blood.

Cyclophosphamide on days +3 and +4 followed busulfan-fludarabine conditioning and a marrow graft. V usage is TRBV5-6 and J usage is TRBJ1-2; a weak D match, TRBD1 (5 bases). Sequencing used CD8+ T cells sorted from PBMCs, obtained after allogeneic stem cell transplant with posttransplant cyclophosphamide. This clonotype was obtained from a male patient aged 25-45 years who received an allogeneic stem cell transplant from a related donor, was CMV-positive, and had acute GVHD only. A subset of T cells may come from the graft donor. The CDR3 nucleotides are TGTGCCAGCAGCGCACAGGAGACCTATGGCTACACCTTC. Its translation is CASSAQETYGYTF.